The sequence of this TCR beta chain was determined in a study of cytomegalovirus exposure and HLA in healthy donors. About this clone: Its antigen is unknown.

Study-level points and caveats: According to reports, the classifier identified cytomegalovirus status with high specificity and sensitivity.

CDR1 is ENHRY, CDR2 SYGVKD, per germline. The CDR3 runs to 15 residues. With 4 bases clipped from V and 2 bases from J, the junction kept 7 bases outside the gene matches. Generated by immunoSEQ multiplex PCR, the TCRdb table keeps only in-frame clones and is missing some. Found here are 45,000 to 65,000 clones, roughly 93% of them singletons; the top ten hold more than 1.5%. Material: PBMCs. The receptor's source is a woman younger than 30 in good health and CMV-seropositive. The chain is built from TRBV10-3 and TRBJ1-2, with TRBD1 matching 7 bases. The DNA for the CDR3 is TGTGCCATCAGTGGTGTAACAGGGGTGAACTATGGCTACACCTTC. Translation: CAISGVTGVNYGYTF.